This T cell receptor beta chain was captured by sequencing in a study of T cell responses to AZD1222 COVID-19 vaccine. Regarding the study as a whole: Receipt of two AZD1222 doses was followed by a rise in Spike-specific TCR breadth and depth.

Comment on this clone: What it recognizes is unknown.

The CDR3 contains 14 residues. Germline CDR1 reads MGHDK; CDR2 reads SYGVNS. V shed 2 bases and J shed 10 bases, with 12 bases lying between them. The method was immunoSEQ multiplex PCR; TCRdb's version includes in-frame clones alone and lacks a portion of them. The sample holds 100,000 to 140,000 clones, about nine tenths seen once. This receptor was identified in an adult in good health. The J gene is TRBJ1-6, the V gene TRBV25-1; the D gene is possibly TRBD1 (5 bases). Sequenced material: peripheral blood, taken on day 0 of AZD1222 vaccination. CDR3 sequence reads: CASSERGGRSPLHF. The CDR3 coding sequence is TGTGCCAGCAGTGAAAGGGGTGGGAGGTCACCCCTCCACTTT.